This TCR beta chain appears in the sequencing data of a study of OX40 agonist ivuxolimab in advanced cancers. About the study: Clinicians treated patients with ivuxolimab, an agonistic anti-OX40 (CD134) antibody. Hepatocellular carcinoma, melanoma, renal cell or head and neck cancer affected the dose-escalation patients.

About this clone: Its antigen is as yet unknown.

V lost 4 bases and J lost 3; bases outside the gene matches: 5. CDR1 and CDR2 from the germline V gene are KGHSH and LQKENI. The CDR3 runs to 14 residues. The table came from immunoSEQ multiplex PCR; TCRdb's copy has only in-frame clones and leaves some out. Here the sample spans around 79,000 clones, roughly 86% being singletons. Study conclusions and caveats: CD8+ T cells showed, on average, more clonal expansion than CD4+ cells.

This clonotype originated in an adult with an advanced solid tumor such as melanoma, head and neck, liver or kidney cancer. The starting material was CD4+ or CD8+ T cells sorted from blood, obtained in a trial of the OX40 agonist ivuxolimab. V usage is TRBV18 and J usage is TRBJ1-1, with 7 bases lining up with TRBD1. For the CDR3, the DNA is TGTGCCAGCTCACGACAGGGAGGAGACACTGAAGCTTTCTTT. Protein product: CASSRQGGDTEAFF.